This T cell receptor (beta chain) was observed in a study of T cells after yellow fever vaccination. This clonotype was recorded many times. What it binds is unknown. TCRdb redid the calling of the 5' RACE reads with MiXCR, one entry per CDR3 protein. The repertoire holds a few hundred thousand distinct CDR3 sequences, with roughly a sixth as singletons. Study conclusions and caveats: FACS-sorted repertoires might harbor abundant contaminating clonotypes from the bulk population. Once the booster was given, most primary-vaccination clones reappeared, at 95% to 98% for CD4 and more than 85% for CD8.

This specimen consisted of PBMCs, obtained 5 days after the first yellow fever vaccination. The receptor was isolated from a man younger than 30 who received the YFV17D yellow fever vaccine.

The CDR3 bases are TGTGCCAGCAGTTACGGGGGGCTCAACACTGAAGCTTTCTTT. Protein: CASSYGGLNTEAFF. This chain joins TRBV6-5 and TRBJ1-1; D is possibly TRBD1 (6 bases). Looked up from germline, CDR1 is MNHEY and CDR2 is SVGAGI. CDR3 length: 14 residues. V was trimmed by 2 bases and J by 2 bases, leaving 9 bases between them.